Listed below are T cell receptor beta chains from one sample, sequenced in a study of blood T cells in healthy people across ages. MiXCR, applied by TCRdb to the 5' RACE reads, yields one record per CDR3 protein. There are 1.5 million to 2 million distinct CDR3 sequences in the sample; approximately 32% occur only once, and approximately 10% lies in the top ten. The specimen sequenced was blood. The receptors stem from a woman in her 30s in good health. Each CDR3 is given with its conserved first and last residue. D genes are given only for firm matches. Clone size appears in some rows only: once, few, many, or a class for an expanded clone.

clone_size,j_call,d_call,v_call,cdr3_nt,cdr3_aa
few,TRBJ2-1,-,TRBV5-1,TGCGCCAGCAGCTTGGGGTCAGCTGGGGACATTGAGCAGTTCTTC,CASSLGSAGDIEQFF
few,TRBJ2-1,-,TRBV27,TGTGCCAGCAGTGTGGGACCTCAGACCTACAATGAGCAGTTCTTC,CASSVGPQTYNEQFF
-,TRBJ1-2,-,TRBV12-3/TRBV12-4,TGTGCCAGCAGTGGGAATAGGATGGGTTGCTATGGCTACACCTTC,CASSGNRMGCYGYTF
-,TRBJ2-2,-,TRBV29-1,TGCAGCGTCGGAAATGTAGGCACCGGGGAGCTGTTTTTT,CSVGNVGTGELFF
few,TRBJ1-2,-,TRBV28,TGTGCCAGCAGCCCGGTAACGGGGCAGGGGTATGGCTACACCTTC,CASSPVTGQGYGYTF
-,TRBJ1-2,-,TRBV20-1,TGCAGTGCACCAGCCCGACAGATCCTCTATGGCTACACCTTC,CSAPARQILYGYTF
-,TRBJ1-6,-,TRBV29-1,TGCAGCGAGTGCGATTCACCCCTCCACTTT,CSECDSPLHF
many,TRBJ2-5,-,TRBV29-1,TGCAGCGTTGAATACGGTGGGAATGTCGCGGAGACCCAGTACTTC,CSVEYGGNVAETQYF
few,TRBJ2-6,-,TRBV27,TGTGCCAGCAGTCCTAGGTGGGTCTCTGGGGCCAACGTCCTGACTTTC,CASSPRWVSGANVLTF
-,TRBJ2-7,-,TRBV20-1,TGCAGTGCTAGACCAACCACAGATGCTCGGGGCGGGCAGTACTTC,CSARPTTDARGGQYF
-,TRBJ2-2,TRBD2,TRBV28,TGTGCCAGCCGGGGGGGACCCAGGACCGGGGAGCTGTTTTTT,CASRGGPRTGELFF
-,TRBJ2-3,TRBD2,TRBV4-1,TGCGCCAACAGCCAAGATATGGCGGGGGGTGAGGCAGATACGCAGTATTTT,CANSQDMAGGEADTQYF
few,TRBJ2-5,-,TRBV12-3/TRBV12-4,TGTGCCAGCAGTTTAGCCGGGACTCGTGGGGCCCAGTACTTC,CASSLAGTRGAQYF
few,TRBJ2-4,TRBD2,TRBV12-3/TRBV12-4,TGTGCCAGCAGTTTAGGTACAGCGGGAGGGCTTGACATTCAGTACTTC,CASSLGTAGGLDIQYF
few,TRBJ2-7,TRBD1,TRBV20-1,TGCAGTGCTCCGTTGAGGGGGCACTCCTACGAGCAGTACTTC,CSAPLRGHSYEQYF
few,TRBJ2-7,TRBD1,TRBV5-6,TGTGCCAGCAGCTTCAGACAGGGTTGGGACGAGCAGTACTTC,CASSFRQGWDEQYF
few,TRBJ2-7,-,TRBV20-1,TGCAGTGCTTCCTCGTCCTACGAGCAGTACTTC,CSASSSYEQYF
few,TRBJ2-1,TRBD2,TRBV27,TGTGCCAGCAGCCTAGCGGGGGTGAGCTCCTACAATGAGCAGTTCTTC,CASSLAGVSSYNEQFF
-,TRBJ1-6,-,TRBV12-3/TRBV12-4,TGTGCCAGCAGTGACACTCGGGGGGTGGATTCACCCCTCCACTTT,CASSDTRGVDSPLHF
few,TRBJ2-7,-,TRBV9,TGTGCCAGCAGCGCCGGGGGAAGGTCTGAATACGAGCAGTACTTC,CASSAGGRSEYEQYF
few,TRBJ1-1,-,TRBV10-3,TGTGCCACCACACTCCGTGAATACAACACTGAAGCTTTCTTT,CATTLREYNTEAFF
-,TRBJ2-1,-,TRBV14,TGTGCCAGCAGCCCAGTTGGCGGGTACAATGAGCAGTTCTTC,CASSPVGGYNEQFF
many,TRBJ2-5,-,TRBV24-1,TGTGCCACCAGTGATTTCACCGGACGGGAAAAAGAGACCCAGTACTTC,CATSDFTGREKETQYF
-,TRBJ2-2,TRBD2,TRBV2,TGCGCCAGCAGTGGTAGACTAGCAGACACCGGGGAGCGGTTTTTT,CASSGRLADTGERFF
-,TRBJ1-6,-,TRBV20-1,TGCAGTGCCCGACAGAGATCGGTGGATTCACCCCTCCACTTT,CSARQRSVDSPLHF
few,TRBJ2-5,TRBD2,TRBV5-1,TGCGCCAGCAGCTTGGAGGCTAGTCTAGCGGACCAACAAGAGACCCAGTACTTC,CASSLEASLADQQETQYF
-,TRBJ2-1,TRBD1,TRBV24-1,TGTGCCACCAGTGATCGGACGGACAGGGGTATAAATGAGCAGTTCTTC,CATSDRTDRGINEQFF
-,TRBJ2-7,TRBD2,TRBV6-2/TRBV6-3,TGTGCCAGCACCGCAGCGGGAGGGCCAAGAAACGAGCAGTACTTC,CASTAAGGPRNEQYF
-,TRBJ2-3,TRBD2,TRBV13,TGTGCCAGCAGCTTAGATCGGCTAGCGGGTCGCACAGATCCGCAGTATTTT,CASSLDRLAGRTDPQYF
-,TRBJ2-7,-,TRBV4-1,TGCACCAGCAGCCAAGATGAGAGTCGGTTTGCGGGGACGATCTACGAGCAGTACTTC,CTSSQDESRFAGTIYEQYF
few,TRBJ2-7,-,TRBV9,TGTGCCAGCAGCGTCGCGGGGCTAGCCCCCTACGAGCAGTACTTC,CASSVAGLAPYEQYF